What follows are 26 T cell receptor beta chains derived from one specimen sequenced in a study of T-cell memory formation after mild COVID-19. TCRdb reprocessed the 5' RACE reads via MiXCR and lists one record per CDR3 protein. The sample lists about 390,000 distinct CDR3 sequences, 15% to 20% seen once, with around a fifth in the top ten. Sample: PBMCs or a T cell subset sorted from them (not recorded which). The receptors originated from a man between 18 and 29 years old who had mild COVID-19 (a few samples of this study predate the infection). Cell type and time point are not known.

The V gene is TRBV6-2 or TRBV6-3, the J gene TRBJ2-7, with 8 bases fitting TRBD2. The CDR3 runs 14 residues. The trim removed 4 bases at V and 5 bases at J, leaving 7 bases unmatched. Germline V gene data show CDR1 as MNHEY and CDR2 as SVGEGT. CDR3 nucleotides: TGTGCCAGCAGTTGGCGGGGGGACCTCGACGAGCAGTACTTC. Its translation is CASSWRGDLDEQYF.

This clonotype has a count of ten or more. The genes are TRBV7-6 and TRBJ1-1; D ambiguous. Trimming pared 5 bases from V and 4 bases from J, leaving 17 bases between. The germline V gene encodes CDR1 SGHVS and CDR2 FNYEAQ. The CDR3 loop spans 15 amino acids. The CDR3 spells CASSTLSPSGTEAFF. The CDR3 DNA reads TGTGCCAGCAGCACCCTGTCCCCTTCGGGCACTGAAGCTTTCTTT.

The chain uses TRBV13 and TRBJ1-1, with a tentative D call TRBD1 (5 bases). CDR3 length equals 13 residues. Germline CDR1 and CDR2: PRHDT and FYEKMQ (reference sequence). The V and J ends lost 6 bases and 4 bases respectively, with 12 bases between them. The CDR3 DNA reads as TGTGCCAGCAGATTGGACATGGGCACTGAAGCTTTCTTT. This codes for CASRLDMGTEAFF. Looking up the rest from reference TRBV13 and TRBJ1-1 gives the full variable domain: AAGVIQSPRHLIKEKRETATLKCYPIPRHDTVYWYQQGPGQDPQFLISFYEKMQSDKGSIPDRFSAQQFSDYHSELNMSSLELGDSALYFCASRLDMGTEAFFGQGTRLTVV.

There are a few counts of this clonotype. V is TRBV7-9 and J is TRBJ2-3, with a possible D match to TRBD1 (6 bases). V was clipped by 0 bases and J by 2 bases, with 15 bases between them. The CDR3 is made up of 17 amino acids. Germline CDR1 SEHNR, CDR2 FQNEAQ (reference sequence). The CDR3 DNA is TGTGCCAGCAGCTTAGCAAGAACAGGGATAATCACAGATACGCAGTATTTT. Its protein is CASSLARTGIITDTQYF.

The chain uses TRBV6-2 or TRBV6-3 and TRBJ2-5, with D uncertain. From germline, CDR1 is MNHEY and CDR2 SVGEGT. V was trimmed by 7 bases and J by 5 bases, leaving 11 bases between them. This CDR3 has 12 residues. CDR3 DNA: TGTGCCAGCAACCCTCGGGCGGAGACCCAGTACTTC. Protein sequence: CASNPRAETQYF.

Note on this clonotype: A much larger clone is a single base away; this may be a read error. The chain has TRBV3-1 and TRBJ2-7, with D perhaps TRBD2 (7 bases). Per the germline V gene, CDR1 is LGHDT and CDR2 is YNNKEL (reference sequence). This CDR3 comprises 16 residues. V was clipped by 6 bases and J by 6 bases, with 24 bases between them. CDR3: CASRHEGGLGSSEQYF. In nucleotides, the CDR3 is TGTGCCAGCAGACATGAGGGGGGGCTCGGATCCAGCGAGCAGTACTTC.

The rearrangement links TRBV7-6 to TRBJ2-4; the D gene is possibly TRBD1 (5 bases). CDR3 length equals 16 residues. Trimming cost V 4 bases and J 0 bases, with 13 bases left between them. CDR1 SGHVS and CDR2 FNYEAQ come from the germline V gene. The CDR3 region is CASSSPDQGAKNIQYF. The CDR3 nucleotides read TGTGCCAGCAGCTCCCCCGACCAGGGAGCCAAAAACATTCAGTACTTC.

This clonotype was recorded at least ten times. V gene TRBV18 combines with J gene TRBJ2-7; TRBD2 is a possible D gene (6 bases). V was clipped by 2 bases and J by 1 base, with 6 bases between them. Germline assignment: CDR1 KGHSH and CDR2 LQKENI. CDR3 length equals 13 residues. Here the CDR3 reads CASSPAGSYEQYF. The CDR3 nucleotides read TGTGCCAGCTCACCAGCGGGATCCTACGAGCAGTACTTC.

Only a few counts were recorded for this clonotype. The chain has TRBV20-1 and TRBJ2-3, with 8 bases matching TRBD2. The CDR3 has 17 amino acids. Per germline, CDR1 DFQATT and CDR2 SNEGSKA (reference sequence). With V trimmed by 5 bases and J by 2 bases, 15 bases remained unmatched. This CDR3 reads CSAFPAGATIHTDTQYF. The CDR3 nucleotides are TGCAGTGCTTTCCCAGCGGGGGCCACAATACACACAGATACGCAGTATTTT.

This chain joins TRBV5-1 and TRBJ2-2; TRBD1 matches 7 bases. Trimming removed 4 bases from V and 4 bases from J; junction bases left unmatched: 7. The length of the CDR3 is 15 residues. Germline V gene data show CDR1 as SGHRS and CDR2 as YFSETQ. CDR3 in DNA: TGCGCCAGCAGCCCTAGAAACAGGGGCACCGGGGAGCTGTTTTTT. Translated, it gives CASSPRNRGTGELFF.

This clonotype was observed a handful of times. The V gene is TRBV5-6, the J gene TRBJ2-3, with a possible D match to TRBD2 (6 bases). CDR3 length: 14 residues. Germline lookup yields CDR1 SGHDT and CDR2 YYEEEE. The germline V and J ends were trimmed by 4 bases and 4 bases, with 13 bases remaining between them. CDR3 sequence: CASSRGLGADTQYF. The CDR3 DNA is TGTGCCAGCAGCCGGGGACTTGGGGCAGATACGCAGTATTTT.

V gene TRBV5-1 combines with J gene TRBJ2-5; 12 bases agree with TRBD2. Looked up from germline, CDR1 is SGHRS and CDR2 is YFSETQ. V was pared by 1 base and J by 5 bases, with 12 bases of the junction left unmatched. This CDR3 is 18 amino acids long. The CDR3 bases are TGCGCCAGCAGCTTGCTGACTAGCGGGGGAATCGGTCGTGAGACCCAGTACTTC. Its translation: CASSLLTSGGIGRETQYF.

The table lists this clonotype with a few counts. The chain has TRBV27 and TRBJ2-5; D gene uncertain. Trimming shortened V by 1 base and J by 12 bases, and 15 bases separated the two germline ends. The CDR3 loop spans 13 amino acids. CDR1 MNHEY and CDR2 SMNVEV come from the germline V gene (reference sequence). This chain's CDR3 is CASSLYPPGNEYF. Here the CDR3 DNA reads TGTGCCAGCAGTTTATACCCACCAGGCAATGAGTACTTC.

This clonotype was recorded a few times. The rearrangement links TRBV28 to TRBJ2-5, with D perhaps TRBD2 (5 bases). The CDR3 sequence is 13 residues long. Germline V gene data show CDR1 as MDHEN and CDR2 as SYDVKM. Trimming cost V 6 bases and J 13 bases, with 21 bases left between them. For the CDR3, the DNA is TGTGCCAGCAGCCTTATGGGCAGCTCTCGGGGGTACTTC. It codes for CASSLMGSSRGYF.

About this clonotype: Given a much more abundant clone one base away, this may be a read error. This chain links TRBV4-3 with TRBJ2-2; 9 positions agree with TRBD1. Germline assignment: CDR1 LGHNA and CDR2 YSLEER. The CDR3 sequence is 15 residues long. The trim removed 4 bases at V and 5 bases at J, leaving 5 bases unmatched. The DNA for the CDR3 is TGCGCCAGCAGCCCCGCGGGACAGGGAACCGGGGAGCTGTTTTTT. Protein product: CASSPAGQGTGELFF.

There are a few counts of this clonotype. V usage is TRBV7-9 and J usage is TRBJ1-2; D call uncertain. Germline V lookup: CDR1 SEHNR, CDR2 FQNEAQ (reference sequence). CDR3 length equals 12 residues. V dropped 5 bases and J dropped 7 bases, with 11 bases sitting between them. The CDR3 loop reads CASSPHLGGYTF. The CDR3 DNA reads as TGTGCCAGCAGCCCCCACCTGGGTGGCTACACCTTC.

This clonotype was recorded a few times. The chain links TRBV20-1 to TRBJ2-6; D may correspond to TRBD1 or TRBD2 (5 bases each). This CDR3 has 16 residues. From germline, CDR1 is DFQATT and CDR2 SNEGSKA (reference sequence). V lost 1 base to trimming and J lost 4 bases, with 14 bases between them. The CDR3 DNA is TGCAGTGCTAGAGCACCATGGGGGTCGGGGGCCAACGTCCTGACTTTC. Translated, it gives CSARAPWGSGANVLTF.

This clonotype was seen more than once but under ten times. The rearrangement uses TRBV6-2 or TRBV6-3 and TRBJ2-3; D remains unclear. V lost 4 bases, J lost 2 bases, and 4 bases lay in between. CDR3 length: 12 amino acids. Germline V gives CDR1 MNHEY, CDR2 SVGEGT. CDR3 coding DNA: TGTGCCAGCAGTTTCCACACAGATACGCAGTATTTT. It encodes CASSFHTDTQYF.

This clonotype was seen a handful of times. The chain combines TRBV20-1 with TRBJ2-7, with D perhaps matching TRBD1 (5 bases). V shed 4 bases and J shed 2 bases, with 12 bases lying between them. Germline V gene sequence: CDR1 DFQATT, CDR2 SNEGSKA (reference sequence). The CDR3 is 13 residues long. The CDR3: CSATSRQTYEQYF. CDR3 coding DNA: TGCAGTGCTACCTCTAGACAGACCTACGAGCAGTACTTC.

CDR3 region: CASSQDRGNEKLFF. CDR3 nucleotides: TGTGCCAGCTCACAAGACAGGGGGAATGAAAAACTGTTTTTT. The chain is built from TRBV18 and TRBJ1-4; 9 bases align to TRBD1. This CDR3 region has 14 residues. V lost 4 bases to trimming and J lost 5 bases; unmatched junction nucleotides: 2. Germline loops: CDR1 KGHSH, CDR2 LQKENI.

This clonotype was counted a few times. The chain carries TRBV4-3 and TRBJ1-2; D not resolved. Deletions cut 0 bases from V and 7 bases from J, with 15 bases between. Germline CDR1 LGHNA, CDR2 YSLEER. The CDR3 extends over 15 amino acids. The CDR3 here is CASSQDGGSPSGYTF. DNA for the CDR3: TGCGCCAGCAGCCAAGATGGAGGGTCCCCGTCTGGCTACACCTTC.

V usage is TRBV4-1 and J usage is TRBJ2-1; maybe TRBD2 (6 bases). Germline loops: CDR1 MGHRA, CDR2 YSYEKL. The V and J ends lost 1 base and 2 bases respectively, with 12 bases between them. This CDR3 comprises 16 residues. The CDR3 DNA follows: TGCGCCAGCAGCCAAGTTGGGAGGAAAACCTACAATGAGCAGTTCTTC. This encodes CASSQVGRKTYNEQFF.

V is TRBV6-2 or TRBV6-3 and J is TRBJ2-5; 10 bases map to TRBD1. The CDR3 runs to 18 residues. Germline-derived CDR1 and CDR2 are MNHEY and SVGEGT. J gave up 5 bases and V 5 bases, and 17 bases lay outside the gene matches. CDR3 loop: CASSVTLLRTGGKETQYF. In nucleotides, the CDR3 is TGTGCCAGCAGTGTTACTCTCCTCCGGACAGGGGGAAAGGAGACCCAGTACTTC.

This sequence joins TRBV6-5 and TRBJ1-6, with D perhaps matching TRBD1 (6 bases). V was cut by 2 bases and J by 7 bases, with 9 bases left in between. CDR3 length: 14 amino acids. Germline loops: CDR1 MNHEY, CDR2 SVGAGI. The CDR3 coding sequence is TGTGCCAGCAGTTACAGGACAGCCAATTCACCCCTCCACTTT. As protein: CASSYRTANSPLHF.

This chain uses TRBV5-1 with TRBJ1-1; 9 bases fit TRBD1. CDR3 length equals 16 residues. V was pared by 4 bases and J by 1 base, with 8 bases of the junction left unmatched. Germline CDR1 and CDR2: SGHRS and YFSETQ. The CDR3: CASSRGQGNANTEAFF. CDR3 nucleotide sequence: TGCGCCAGCAGCCGGGGACAGGGCAACGCGAACACTGAAGCTTTCTTT. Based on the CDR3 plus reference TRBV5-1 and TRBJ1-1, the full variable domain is KAGVTQTPRYLIKTRGQQVTLSCSPISGHRSVSWYQQTPGQGLQFLFEYFSETQRNKGNFPGRFSGRQFSNSRSEMNVSTLELGDSALYLCASSRGQGNANTEAFFGQGTRLTVV.

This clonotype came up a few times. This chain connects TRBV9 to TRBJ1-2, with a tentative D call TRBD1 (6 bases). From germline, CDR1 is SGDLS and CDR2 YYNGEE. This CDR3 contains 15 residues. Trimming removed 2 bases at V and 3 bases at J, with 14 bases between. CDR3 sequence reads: CASSVNPGTHYGYTF. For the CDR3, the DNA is TGTGCCAGCAGCGTTAACCCCGGGACACACTATGGCTACACCTTC.